This TCR beta chain was found in a study of shared clonotypes between healthy human individuals. Study-wide results and caveats: Genetic and exposure-history diversity was limited by the small donor number.

With respect to this clone: The antigen remains undetermined.

Profiling relied on immunoSEQ multiplex PCR, and the TCRdb table lists in-frame clones only, not all of them. The repertoire includes more than 900,000 clones, 75% to 80% of them detected once, and 0.6% to 0.7% sits in the top ten. The sequenced sample consisted of memory CD4+ T cells from PBMCs. Indicated subset: CD45RA-negative fraction. This clonotype was obtained from a man between 18 and 29 years old in good health. Some clones in this sample may be carry-over from other donors' samples.

CDR3 sequence reads: CASSRGLPNEQFF. Here the CDR3 DNA reads TGTGCCAGCAGCCGGGGACTCCCCAATGAGCAGTTCTTC. The chain is built from TRBV5-4 and TRBJ2-1; D is perhaps TRBD2 (6 bases). The V end lost 4 bases, the J end lost 6 bases, and 11 bases lay between the germline ends. CDR3 size: 13 residues. Germline-derived CDR1 and CDR2 are SGHNT and YYREEE (reference sequence).